Reported below is one TCR beta chain. Its antigen remains unknown. The entry originates in a study of STAT3 mutations in large granular lymphocyte leukemia. Overall study results and limits: In T-cell large granular lymphocyte leukemia, about half of patients showed multiple immunodominant subclonotypes.

The CDR3 has 11 residues. V was shortened by 4 bases and J by 4 bases, with 6 bases between the two germline ends. Germline V lookup: CDR1 SGHNT, CDR2 YYREEE (reference sequence). Assay used: immunoSEQ multiplex PCR; TCRdb lists only in-frame clones, some missing. The table has 3,600 or so clones, roughly 71% seen once. The source material was peripheral blood mononuclear cells. The chain couples TRBV5-4 to TRBJ2-7; no firm D call. This sequence was found in a man aged 55 to 70 with T-cell large granular lymphocyte leukemia. Some clones in this sample may be carry-over from other donors' samples. The CDR3 loop reads CASSNLYEQYF. The CDR3 coding sequence is TGTGCCAGCAGCAATCTATACGAGCAGTACTTC.